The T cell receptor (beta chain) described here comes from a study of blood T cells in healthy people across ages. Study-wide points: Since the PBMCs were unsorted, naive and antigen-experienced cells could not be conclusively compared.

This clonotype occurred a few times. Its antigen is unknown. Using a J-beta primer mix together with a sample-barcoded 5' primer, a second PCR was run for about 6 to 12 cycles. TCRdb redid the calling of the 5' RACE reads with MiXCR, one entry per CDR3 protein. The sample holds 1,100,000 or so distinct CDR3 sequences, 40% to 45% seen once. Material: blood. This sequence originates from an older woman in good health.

CDR3 sequence (DNA): TGCAGTGCGATAATTCGGGACAGGGATGTGGGAAATCAGCCCCAGCATTTT. This translates into CSAIIRDRDVGNQPQHF. V and J are TRBV20-1 and TRBJ1-5; 9 bases match TRBD1. The germline V gene encodes CDR1 DFQATT and CDR2 SNEGSKA (reference sequence). The junction had 16 bases not matched to a gene; V was cut back by 6 bases and J by 4 bases. The CDR3 extends over 17 amino acids.